The sequence of this TCR beta chain was determined in a study of cytomegalovirus exposure and HLA in healthy donors. PCR employed 60 Vbeta and 13 Jbeta primers. Data came from immunoSEQ multiplex PCR; TCRdb stores just in-frame clones and leaves some out. The sample gives 70,000 to 100,000 clones, roughly 80% of which show up once; 20% to 30% is in the top ten. Study-level points and caveats: Cytomegalovirus-associated TCR beta chains were listed, numbering around 150. Rarity marked most TCR sequences, yet some public TCRs occurred in many donors. For most TCR beta V segments, an earlier analysis put the productive rate at about 87% or about 30% of the time. HLA-A and HLA-B allele assignments for most subjects were reportedly predicted accurately using TCR beta sequences.

On this clone itself: Its antigen is currently unknown.

This TCR was sampled from a woman aged 45-65 years in good health and CMV-seropositive. What was sequenced was PBMCs.

CDR3 DNA sequence: TGTGCCAGTAGAACAGGGGGCCCCGGGATAAATCAGCCCCAGCATTTT. The encoded protein is CASRTGGPGINQPQHF. The chain couples TRBV19 to TRBJ1-5, with 9 bases that match TRBD1. The CDR3 totals 16 residues. Trimming at V came to 6 bases and at J to 4 bases, leaving 10 bases not matched to a gene. From germline, CDR1 is LNHDA and CDR2 SQIVND (reference sequence).